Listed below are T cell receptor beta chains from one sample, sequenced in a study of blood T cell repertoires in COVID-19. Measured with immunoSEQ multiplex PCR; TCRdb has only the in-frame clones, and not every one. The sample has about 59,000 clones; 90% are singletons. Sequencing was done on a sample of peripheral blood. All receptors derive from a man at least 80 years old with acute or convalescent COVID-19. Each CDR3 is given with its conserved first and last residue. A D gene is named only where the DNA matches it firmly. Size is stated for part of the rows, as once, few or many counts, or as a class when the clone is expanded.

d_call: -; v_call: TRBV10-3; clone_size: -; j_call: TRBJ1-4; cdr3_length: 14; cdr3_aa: CAIRHGPTNEKLFF; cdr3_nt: TGTGCCATCAGGCACGGTCCAACTAATGAAAAACTGTTTTTT
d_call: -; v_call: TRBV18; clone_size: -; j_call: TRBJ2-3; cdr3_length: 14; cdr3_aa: CASSPRDFTDTQYF; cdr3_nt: TGTGCCAGCTCACCACGGGACTTCACAGATACGCAGTATTTT
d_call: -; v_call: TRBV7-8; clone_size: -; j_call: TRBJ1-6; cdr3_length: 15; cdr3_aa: CASSLERGGTSPLHF; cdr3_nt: TGTGCCAGCAGCTTAGAGCGGGGGGGTACTTCACCCCTCCACTTT
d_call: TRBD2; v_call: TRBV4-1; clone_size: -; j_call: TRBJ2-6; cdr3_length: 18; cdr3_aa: CASSQLGLAGPWGNVLTF; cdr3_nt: TGCGCCAGCAGCCAATTGGGACTAGCGGGCCCTTGGGGCAACGTCCTGACTTTC
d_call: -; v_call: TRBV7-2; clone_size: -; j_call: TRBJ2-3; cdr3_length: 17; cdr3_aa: CASSLWLGARGTDTQYF; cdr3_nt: TGTGCCAGCAGCTTATGGTTGGGGGCGCGGGGCACAGATACGCAGTATTTT
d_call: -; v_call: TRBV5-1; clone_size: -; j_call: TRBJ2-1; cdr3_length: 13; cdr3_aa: CASSLGQGGEQFF; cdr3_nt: TGCGCCAGCAGCTTGGGGCAGGGGGGTGAGCAGTTCTTC
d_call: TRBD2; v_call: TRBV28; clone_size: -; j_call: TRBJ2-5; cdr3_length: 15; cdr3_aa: CASTPVASGQETQYF; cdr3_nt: TGTGCCAGCACCCCTGTGGCTAGCGGGCAAGAGACCCAGTACTTC
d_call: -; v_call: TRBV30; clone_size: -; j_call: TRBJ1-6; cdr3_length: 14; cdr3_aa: CAQKTTRYNSPLHF; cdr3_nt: TGTGCCCAAAAGACTACCCGCTATAATTCACCCCTCCACTTT
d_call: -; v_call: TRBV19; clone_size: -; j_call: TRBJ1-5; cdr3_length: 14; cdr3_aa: CASSPWEGNQPQHF; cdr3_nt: TGTGCCAGTAGCCCCTGGGAGGGAAATCAGCCCCAGCATTTT
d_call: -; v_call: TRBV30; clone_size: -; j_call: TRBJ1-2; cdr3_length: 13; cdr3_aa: CAWRRLTNYGYTF; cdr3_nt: TGTGCCTGGAGGCGGCTAACTAACTATGGCTACACCTTC
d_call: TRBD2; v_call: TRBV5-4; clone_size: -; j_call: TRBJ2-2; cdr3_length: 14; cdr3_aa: CASSRGTRAGELFF; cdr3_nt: TGTGCCAGCAGCCGAGGGACTAGGGCCGGGGAGCTGTTTTTT
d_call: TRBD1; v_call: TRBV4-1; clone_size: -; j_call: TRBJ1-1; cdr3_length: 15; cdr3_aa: CASSQEDRVNTEAFF; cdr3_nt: TGCGCCAGCAGCCAAGAAGACAGGGTGAACACTGAAGCTTTCTTT
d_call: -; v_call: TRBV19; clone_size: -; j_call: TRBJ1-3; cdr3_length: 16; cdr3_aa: CASTHSGQSSGNTIYF; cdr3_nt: TGTGCCAGTACCCACAGTGGACAGAGCTCTGGAAACACCATATATTTT
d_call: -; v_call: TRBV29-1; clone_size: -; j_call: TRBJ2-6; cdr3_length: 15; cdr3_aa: CSVVSGRSGANVLTF; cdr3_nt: TGCAGCGTTGTATCAGGGCGCTCTGGGGCCAACGTCCTGACTTTC
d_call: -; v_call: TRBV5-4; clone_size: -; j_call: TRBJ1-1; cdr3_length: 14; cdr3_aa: CASTLGGLNTEAFF; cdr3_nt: TGTGCCAGCACCCTGGGAGGATTGAACACTGAAGCTTTCTTT
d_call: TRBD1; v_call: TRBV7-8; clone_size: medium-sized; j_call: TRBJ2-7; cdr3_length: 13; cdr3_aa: CASSPLDRYEQYF; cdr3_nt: TGTGCCAGCAGCCCCCTGGACAGGTACGAGCAGTACTTC
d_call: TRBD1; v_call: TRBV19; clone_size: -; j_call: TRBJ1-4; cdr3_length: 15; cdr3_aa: CASLDRGFANEKLFF; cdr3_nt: TGTGCCAGTCTTGACAGGGGTTTTGCTAATGAAAAACTGTTTTTT
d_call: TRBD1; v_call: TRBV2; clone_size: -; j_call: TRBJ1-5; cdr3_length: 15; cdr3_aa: CASSFHRGRGQPQHF; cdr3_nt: TGTGCCAGCAGTTTTCACAGGGGGCGAGGGCAGCCCCAGCATTTT
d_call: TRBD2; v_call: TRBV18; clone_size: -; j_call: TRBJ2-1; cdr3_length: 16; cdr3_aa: CASSPTSGGSYNEQFF; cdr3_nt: TGTGCCAGCTCACCGACTAGCGGGGGATCCTACAATGAGCAGTTCTTC
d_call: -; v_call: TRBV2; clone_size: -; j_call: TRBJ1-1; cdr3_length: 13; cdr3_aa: CASRMRVNTEAFF; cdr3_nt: TGTGCCAGCAGGATGAGGGTAAACACTGAAGCTTTCTTT
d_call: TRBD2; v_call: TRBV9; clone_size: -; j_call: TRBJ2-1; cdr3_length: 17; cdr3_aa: CASSVGSGGPVGNEQFF; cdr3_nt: TGTGCCAGCAGCGTTGGTAGCGGGGGACCCGTTGGCAATGAGCAGTTCTTC
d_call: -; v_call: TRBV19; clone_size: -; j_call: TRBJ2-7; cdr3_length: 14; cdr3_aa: CASQGGGTLSEQYF; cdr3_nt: TGTGCCAGCCAAGGGGGGGGGACTCTCTCAGAGCAGTACTTC
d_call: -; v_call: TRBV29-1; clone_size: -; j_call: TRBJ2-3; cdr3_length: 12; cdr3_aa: CSAGQSTDTQYF; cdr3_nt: TGCAGCGCGGGGCAGTCCACAGATACGCAGTATTTT
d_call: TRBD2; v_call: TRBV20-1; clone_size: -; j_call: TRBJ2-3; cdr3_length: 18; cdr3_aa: CSASRLAGADSTTDTQYF; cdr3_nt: TGCAGTGCTAGTCGTCTAGCGGGGGCCGATAGCACCACAGATACGCAGTATTTT
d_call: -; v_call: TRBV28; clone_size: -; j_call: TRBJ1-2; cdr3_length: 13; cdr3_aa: CASSPGSWYGYTF; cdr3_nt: TGTGCCAGCAGTCCCGGGAGCTGGTATGGCTACACCTTC
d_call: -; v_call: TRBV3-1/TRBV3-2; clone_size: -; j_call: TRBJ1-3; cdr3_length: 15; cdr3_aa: CASSQSQGLGNTIYF; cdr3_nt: TGTGCCAGCAGCCAATCCCAGGGGTTGGGAAACACCATATATTTT